Listed here is a single TCR beta chain. This record belongs to a study of blood T cell repertoires in COVID-19. About the research overall: Spain, Italy and the United States supplied samples that represented acute and convalescent COVID-19. T cells, B-cell-depleted T cells, or PBMCs supplied cDNA or gDNA.

Original analysis: Nucleated cell number was recorded as an estimate derived from reference gene primer amplification. TCRdb's table, derived via immunoSEQ multiplex PCR, lists solely in-frame clones and lacks some. V, J and clone size reflect that table, while D and trimming were determined from the DNA. The table lists 100,000 to 120,000 clones, 85% to 90% of them singletons. CDR1 is GTSNPN and CDR2 is SVGIG in the germline V gene (reference sequence). V was pared by 3 bases and J by 5 bases, with 12 bases of the junction left unmatched. The CDR3 has 17 residues. The TCR sequence derives from a woman in her 50s with acute or convalescent COVID-19. Sequencing was done on a sample of peripheral blood. The gene calls are TRBV30 and TRBJ1-5, with 11 bases fitting TRBD1. In DNA, the CDR3 is TGTGCCTGGAGCGTACCCGCCGGGACAGGGGGTTATCAGCCCCAGCATTTT. Protein sequence: CAWSVPAGTGGYQPQHF. Variable domain in full (rest from reference TRBV30 and TRBJ1-5): SQTIHQWPATLVQPVGSPLSLECTVEGTSNPNLYWYRQAAGRGLQLLFYSVGIGQISSEVPQNLSASRPQDRQFILSSKKLLLSDSGFYLCAWSVPAGTGGYQPQHFGDGTRLSIL.